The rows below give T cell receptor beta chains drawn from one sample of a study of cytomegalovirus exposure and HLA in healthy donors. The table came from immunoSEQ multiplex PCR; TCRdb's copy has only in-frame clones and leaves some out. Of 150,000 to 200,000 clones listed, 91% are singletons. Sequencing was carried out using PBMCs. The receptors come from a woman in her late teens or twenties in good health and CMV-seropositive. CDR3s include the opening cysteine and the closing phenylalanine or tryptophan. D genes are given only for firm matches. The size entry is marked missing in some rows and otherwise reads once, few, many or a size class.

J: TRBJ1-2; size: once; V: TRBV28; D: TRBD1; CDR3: CASLWMGTGPNYGYTF; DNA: TGTGCCAGCCTTTGGATGGGGACAGGGCCCAACTATGGCTACACCTTC
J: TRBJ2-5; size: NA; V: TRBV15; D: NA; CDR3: CATSRAVMETQYF; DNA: TGTGCCACCAGCAGAGCGGTTATGGAGACCCAGTACTTC
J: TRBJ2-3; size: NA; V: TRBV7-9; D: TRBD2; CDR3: CASRSGGSTDTQYF; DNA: TGTGCCAGCAGGAGCGGGGGGAGCACAGATACGCAGTATTTT
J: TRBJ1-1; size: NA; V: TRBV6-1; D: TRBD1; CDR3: CASSELGQGLEAFF; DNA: TGTGCCAGCAGTGAATTAGGACAGGGTCTAGAAGCTTTCTTT
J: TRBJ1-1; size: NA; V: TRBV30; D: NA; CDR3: CAWRDQGVGTEAFF; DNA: TGTGCCTGGAGGGACCAAGGGGTTGGCACTGAAGCTTTCTTT
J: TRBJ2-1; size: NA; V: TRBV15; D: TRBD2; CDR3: CATSREIAGSSNEQFF; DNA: TGTGCCACCAGCAGAGAGATAGCGGGATCGTCCAATGAGCAGTTCTTC
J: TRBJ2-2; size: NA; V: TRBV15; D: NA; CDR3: CATSRVQGVYTGELFF; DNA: TGTGCCACCAGCAGAGTCCAGGGTGTATACACCGGGGAGCTGTTTTTT
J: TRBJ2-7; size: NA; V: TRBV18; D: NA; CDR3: CASSRRDTYEQYF; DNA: TGTGCCAGCTCACGCCGGGACACTTACGAGCAGTACTTC
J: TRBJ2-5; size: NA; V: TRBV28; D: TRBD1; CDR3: CASSTNPGTEPQETQYF; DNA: TGTGCCAGCAGTACAAACCCCGGGACAGAGCCACAAGAGACCCAGTACTTC
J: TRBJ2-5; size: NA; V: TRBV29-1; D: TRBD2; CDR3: CSPVLAGEETQYF; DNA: TGCAGCCCTGTTCTAGCGGGAGAAGAGACCCAGTACTTC
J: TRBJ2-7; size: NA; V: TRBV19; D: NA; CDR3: CASSMDSRRDEQYF; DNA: TGTGCCAGTAGTATGGACTCTCGCCGCGACGAGCAGTACTTC
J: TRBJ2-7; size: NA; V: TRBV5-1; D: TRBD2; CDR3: CASRSGGGQYEQYF; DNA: TGCGCCAGCAGGAGCGGGGGCGGACAATACGAGCAGTACTTC
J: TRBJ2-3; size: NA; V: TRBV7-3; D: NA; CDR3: CASSSGIITDTQYF; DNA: TGTGCCAGCAGCTCCGGGATTATCACAGATACGCAGTATTTT
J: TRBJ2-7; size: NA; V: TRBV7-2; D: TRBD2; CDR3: CASSLAGTSGRSYEQYF; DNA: TGTGCCAGCAGCTTAGCGGGGACTAGCGGGAGGAGCTACGAGCAGTACTTC
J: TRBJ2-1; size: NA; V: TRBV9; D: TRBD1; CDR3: CASSGPGGSYNEQFF; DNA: TGTGCCAGCAGCGGGCCAGGGGGCTCCTACAATGAGCAGTTCTTC
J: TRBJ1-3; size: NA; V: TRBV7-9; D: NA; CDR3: CASSRPVLGNTIYF; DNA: TGTGCCAGCAGTCGCCCGGTTCTGGGAAACACCATATATTTT
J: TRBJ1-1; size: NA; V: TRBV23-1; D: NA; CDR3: CASSQLGQFHNEAFF; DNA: TGCGCCAGCAGTCAGTTAGGACAGTTTCATAATGAAGCTTTCTTT
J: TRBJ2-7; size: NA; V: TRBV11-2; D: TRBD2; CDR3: CASSLGEGGPSYEQYF; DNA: TGTGCCAGCAGCTTAGGAGAGGGAGGGCCTTCCTACGAGCAGTACTTC
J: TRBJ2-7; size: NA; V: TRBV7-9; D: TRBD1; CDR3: CAAGVGTGGREQYF; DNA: TGTGCCGCTGGGGTAGGGACAGGGGGCCGCGAGCAGTACTTC
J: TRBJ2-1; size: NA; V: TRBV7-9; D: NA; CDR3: CASSLSRVNEQFF; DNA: TGTGCCAGCAGCTTAAGCAGGGTAAATGAGCAGTTCTTC
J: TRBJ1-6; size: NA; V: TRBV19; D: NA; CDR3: CASSTLVSGNSPLHF; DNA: TGTGCCAGTAGTACCCTGGTCTCAGGGAATTCACCCCTCCACTTT
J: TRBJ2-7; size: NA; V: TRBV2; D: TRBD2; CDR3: CASSDAGGVLAGVSYEQYF; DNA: TGTGCCAGCAGTGACGCCGGCGGTGTACTAGCGGGAGTTAGTTACGAGCAGTACTTC
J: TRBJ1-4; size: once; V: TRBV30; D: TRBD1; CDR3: CAWREGQGAEKLFF; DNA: TGTGCCTGGAGGGAGGGACAGGGGGCGGAAAAACTGTTTTTT
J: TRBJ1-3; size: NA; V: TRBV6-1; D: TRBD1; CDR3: CASRGRGPGNTIYF; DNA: TGTGCCAGCAGGGGAAGGGGGCCTGGAAACACCATATATTTT
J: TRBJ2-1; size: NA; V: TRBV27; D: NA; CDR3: CASSVANEQFF; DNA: TGTGCCAGCAGTGTGGCCAATGAGCAGTTCTTC
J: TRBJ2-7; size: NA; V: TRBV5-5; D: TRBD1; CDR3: CASSLRSGQGIYEQYF; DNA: TGTGCCAGCAGCCTCCGCTCGGGACAGGGGATCTACGAGCAGTACTTC
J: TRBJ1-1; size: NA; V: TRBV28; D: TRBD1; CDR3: CASRGTGGRTEAFF; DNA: TGTGCCAGCAGGGGGACAGGGGGGAGGACTGAAGCTTTCTTT
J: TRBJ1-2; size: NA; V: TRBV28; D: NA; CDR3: CASQGRIEYGYTF; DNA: TGTGCCAGCCAGGGGCGAATTGAATATGGCTACACCTTC
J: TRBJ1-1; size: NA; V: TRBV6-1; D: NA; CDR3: CASLVRASGDTEAFF; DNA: TGTGCCAGCTTGGTCCGGGCCTCGGGGGACACTGAAGCTTTCTTT
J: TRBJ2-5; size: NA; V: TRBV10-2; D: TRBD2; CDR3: CASRGPGTSVQETQYF; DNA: TGCGCCAGCAGGGGCCCCGGGACTAGCGTACAAGAGACCCAGTACTTC
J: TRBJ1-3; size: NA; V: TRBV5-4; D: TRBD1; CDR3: CASSIQGRNTIYF; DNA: TGTGCCAGCAGCATACAGGGGAGAAACACCATATATTTT
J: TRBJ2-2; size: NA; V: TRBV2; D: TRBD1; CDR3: CASQTNPGTANTGELFF; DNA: TGTGCCAGCCAAACGAACCCCGGGACAGCTAACACCGGGGAGCTGTTTTTT
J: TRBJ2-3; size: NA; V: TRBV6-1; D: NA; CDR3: CASRMGARDTQYF; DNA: TGTGCCAGCAGAATGGGGGCCAGGGATACGCAGTATTTT
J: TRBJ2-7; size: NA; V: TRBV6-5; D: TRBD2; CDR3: CASSYSGGAGVYEQYF; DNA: TGTGCCAGCAGTTACTCGGGTGGAGCGGGAGTCTACGAGCAGTACTTC
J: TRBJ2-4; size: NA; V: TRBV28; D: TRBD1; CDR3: CASNMGQGAAKNIQYF; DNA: TGTGCCAGCAATATGGGACAGGGGGCAGCCAAAAACATTCAGTACTTC
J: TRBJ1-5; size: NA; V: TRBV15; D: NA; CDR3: CATSRDKLESRQPQHF; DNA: TGTGCCACCAGCAGAGATAAATTAGAGTCACGTCAGCCCCAGCATTTT
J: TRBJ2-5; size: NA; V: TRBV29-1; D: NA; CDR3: CSVEWGPGETQYF; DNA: TGCAGCGTTGAATGGGGCCCAGGGGAGACCCAGTACTTC
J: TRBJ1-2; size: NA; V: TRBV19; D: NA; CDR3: CASSIRTGQNYGYTF; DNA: TGTGCCAGTAGTATTCGTACGGGACAAAACTATGGCTACACCTTC
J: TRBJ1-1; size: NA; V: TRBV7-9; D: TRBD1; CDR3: CASRGTGLNTEAFF; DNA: TGTGCCAGCAGGGGGACAGGCTTGAACACTGAAGCTTTCTTT
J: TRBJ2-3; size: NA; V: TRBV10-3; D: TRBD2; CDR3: CAISLTSGSGPDTQYF; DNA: TGTGCCATCAGCCTGACTAGCGGGAGTGGCCCAGATACGCAGTATTTT
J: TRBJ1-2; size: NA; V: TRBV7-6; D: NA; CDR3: CASSIGGDFEYGYTF; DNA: TGTGCCAGCAGCATTGGGGGGGACTTCGAGTATGGCTACACCTTC
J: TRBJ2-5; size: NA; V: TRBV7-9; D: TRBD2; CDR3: CASSPSTSGVSQETQYF; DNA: TGTGCCAGCAGCCCCTCGACTAGCGGGGTGAGTCAAGAGACCCAGTACTTC
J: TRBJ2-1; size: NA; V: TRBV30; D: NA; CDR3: CAWSTDNEQFF; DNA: TGTGCCTGGAGCACTGACAATGAGCAGTTCTTC
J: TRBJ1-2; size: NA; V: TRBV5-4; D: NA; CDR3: CASSLATGRDYGYTF; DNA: TGTGCCAGCAGCTTGGCAACGGGGAGAGACTATGGCTACACCTTC